This T cell receptor (beta chain) was profiled in a study of shared clonotypes between healthy human individuals. The protocol was immunoSEQ multiplex PCR, while the TCRdb copy is restricted to in-frame clones and leaves out a portion. Among around 510,000 clones listed, 90% to 96% were seen once. Findings of the study overall: Unshared clonotypes carried lower generation probabilities than those common to all four donors.

To note about this clone: The antigen remains undetermined.

V was clipped by 4 bases and J by 4 bases, with 18 bases between them. CDR1 and CDR2 (germline): SGHRS, YFSETQ. The CDR3 extends over 15 amino acids. This clonotype was sampled from a woman under 40 in good health. What was sequenced was naive CD4+ T cells sorted from blood. The sample's subset: CD45RA+ positively selected. The chain recombines TRBV5-1 with TRBJ2-7; TRBD2 might be the D (6 bases). Here the CDR3 reads CASSSRVWGDYEQYF. In DNA, the CDR3 is TGCGCCAGCAGCAGTCGTGTGTGGGGGGATTACGAGCAGTACTTC.